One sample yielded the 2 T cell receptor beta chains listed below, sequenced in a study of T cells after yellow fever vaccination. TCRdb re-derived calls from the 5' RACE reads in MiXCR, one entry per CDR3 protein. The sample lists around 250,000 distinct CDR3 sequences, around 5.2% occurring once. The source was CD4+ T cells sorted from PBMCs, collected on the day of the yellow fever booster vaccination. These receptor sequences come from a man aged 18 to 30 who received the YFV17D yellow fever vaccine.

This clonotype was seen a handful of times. Here the CDR3 DNA reads TGTGCCAGCTCACCTCAGGCGAGCTCCTATAATTCACCCCTCCACTTT. Translating it yields CASSPQASSYNSPLHF. This chain uses TRBV18 with TRBJ1-6; D is undetermined. Looked up from germline, CDR1 is KGHSH and CDR2 is LQKENI. The CDR3 spans 16 residues. V gave up 3 bases and J gave up 0 bases, with 9 bases separating them.

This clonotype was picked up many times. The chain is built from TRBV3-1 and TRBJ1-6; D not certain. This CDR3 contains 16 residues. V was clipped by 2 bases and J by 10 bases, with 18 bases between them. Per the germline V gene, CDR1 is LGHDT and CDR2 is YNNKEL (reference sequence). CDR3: CASSQSRTAGWSPLHF. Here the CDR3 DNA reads TGTGCCAGCAGCCAATCCCGGACTGCCGGATGGTCACCCCTCCACTTT.